The present entry profiles one T cell receptor beta chain with its context. Its antigen is still unknown. The sample originates from a study of naive and memory T cell subsets. Study-wide points: TCR transcript changes with activation or differentiation may affect this RNA method. Tuberculin site TCR excess was interpreted as type IV hypersensitivity infiltration.

Treatment denoted: skin biopsy from PPD injection site in Mantoux-positive individual. Cells were not sorted; total RNA input targeted about 1 to 1000 ng. Biopsied sites were PPD injections in people with a positive Mantoux test. Germline trimming cut 7 bases from V and 5 bases from J; bases unmatched to any gene: 6. CDR1 is MNHNS and CDR2 is SASEGT in the germline V gene. The CDR3 is made up of 14 amino acids. For blood and skin samples, reverse transcription used TCR alpha and beta constant primers. Ligated cDNA underwent four rounds of PCR with nested alpha and beta constant region primers and SP2. TCRdb re-called the UMI-ligation and nested PCR reads with MiXCR, one entry per CDR3 protein. The sample lists over 15,000 distinct CDR3 sequences, approximately 9.7% occurring once.

This sample comprised skin, obtained from a tuberculin skin test site. This sequence was found in an adult in good health. The rearrangement uses TRBV6-1 and TRBJ2-2; 8 bases match TRBD1. In nucleotides, the CDR3 is TGTGCCAGCATTAACAGGGGGTCAACCGGGGAGCTGTTTTTT. Translating it yields CASINRGSTGELFF.